What follows are 19 T cell receptor beta chains derived from one specimen sequenced in a study of CD8 T cells in Susac syndrome. With random hexamers, 0.5 to 1 ug RNA was reverse transcribed. TCRdb re-derived calls from the immunoSEQ multiplex PCR reads in MiXCR, one entry per CDR3 protein. The sample comprises about 250,000 distinct CDR3 sequences, just under 95% of which are singletons, and 0.06% to 0.08% rests with the top ten. Source material: CD4+ T cells from PBMCs. These receptors were taken from a human donor with multiple sclerosis.

This chain connects TRBV19 to TRBJ2-7, with 8 bases lining up with TRBD2. The CDR3 consists of 14 residues. Germline CDR1 reads LNHDA; CDR2 reads SQIVND (reference sequence). Trimming took 6 bases from V and 2 from J; bases not matched to a gene: 6. As DNA, the CDR3 is TGTGCCAGTAGGGGTAGCGGGACCCCCTACGAGCAGTACTTC. Residues: CASRGSGTPYEQYF.

The chain carries TRBV12-3 or TRBV12-4 and TRBJ1-6, with 7 bases aligning to TRBD1. This CDR3 spans 14 amino acids. V was clipped by 8 bases and J by 3 bases; unmatched bases: 4. The CDR3: CASGDRVYNSPLHF. CDR3 coding DNA: TGTGCCAGCGGAGACAGGGTCTATAATTCACCCCTCCACTTT.

This clonotype has just one count. This chain links TRBV20-1 with TRBJ2-7; D gene ambiguous. This CDR3 spans 12 amino acids. V lost 1 base and J lost 1, with 5 bases in between. Germline CDR1 and CDR2: DFQATT and SNEGSKA (reference sequence). This CDR3 is CSARAGSYEQYF. DNA of the CDR3: TGCAGTGCTAGAGCCGGTTCCTACGAGCAGTACTTC.

The chain has TRBV9 and TRBJ1-3; 7 nucleotides match TRBD1. Unmatched junction bases numbered 7, after V lost 3 bases and J lost 4 bases. CDR3 size: 15 residues. CDR1 is SGDLS, CDR2 YYNGEE, per germline. In DNA form, the CDR3 reads TGTGCCAGCAGCGATCAGGGGGGAGGAGGAAACACCATATATTTT. It codes for CASSDQGGGGNTIYF.

This clonotype has more than one count but fewer than ten. The chain uses TRBV27 and TRBJ2-7; tentative D call: TRBD1 (6 bases). The germline CDR1 and CDR2 sequences are MNHEY and SMNVEV (reference sequence). V was clipped by 3 bases and J by 4 bases, with 7 bases between them. The CDR3 sequence is 12 residues long. The CDR3 loop reads CASSLTGYEQYF. The CDR3 nucleotides read TGTGCCAGCAGTTTGACAGGTTACGAGCAGTACTTC.

This clonotype was observed a handful of times. The CDR3 sequence is CASTRGTDYGYTF. CDR3 nucleotides: TGTGCCAGCACCCGTGGGACGGACTATGGCTACACCTTC. The chain links TRBV27 to TRBJ1-2; a possible D gene is TRBD1 (5 bases). The CDR3 contains 13 residues. Germline assignment: CDR1 MNHEY and CDR2 SMNVEV (reference sequence). V dropped 7 bases and J dropped 3 bases, with 12 bases sitting between them.

This sequence joins TRBV30 and TRBJ2-3; tentatively, D is TRBD1 (6 bases). V gave up 4 bases and J gave up 6 bases, with 8 bases separating them. The CDR3 is 11 amino acids. CDR1 GTSNPN and CDR2 SVGIG come from the germline V gene (reference sequence). The CDR3 sequence is CAWNRADTQYF. DNA of the CDR3: TGTGCCTGGAACAGGGCGGATACGCAGTATTTT.

The CDR3 DNA reads as TGTGCCAGCAGTGCGGGACAGGGGATTTCTTCACCCCTCCACTTT. Its protein is CASSAGQGISSPLHF. This sequence joins TRBV12-3 or TRBV12-4 and TRBJ1-6; 10 bases are a match to TRBD1. V gave up 5 bases and J gave up 9 bases; unmatched junction bases: 7. CDR3 length equals 15 residues.

The gene calls are TRBV29-1 and TRBJ1-4; D possibly corresponds to TRBD1 (6 bases). V lost 6 bases, J lost 5 bases, and 13 bases lay in between. Germline CDR1 reads SQVTM; CDR2 reads ANQGSEA. This CDR3 region has 13 residues. The CDR3 protein is CSVKAQGNEKLFF. As DNA, the CDR3 is TGCAGCGTCAAGGCGCAGGGGAATGAAAAACTGTTTTTT.

This rearrangement joins TRBV29-1 to TRBJ2-6; maybe TRBD2 (5 bases). Between the trimmed V and J ends, which lost 1 base and 0 bases, there was a span of 19 bases. The CDR3 covers 19 residues. Germline-derived CDR1 and CDR2 are SQVTM and ANQGSEA. In DNA form, the CDR3 reads TGCAGCGTTGAAGTTGTTGAGCGGAGAGCGTTCTCTGGGGCCAACGTCCTGACTTTC. Translation: CSVEVVERRAFSGANVLTF.

This clonotype was counted between two and nine times. The chain employs TRBV7-9 and TRBJ2-2; D not resolved. V lost 3 bases and J 4 bases, leaving 9 bases between the germline ends. This CDR3 spans 14 amino acids. Germline V gene sequence: CDR1 SEHNR, CDR2 FQNEAQ (reference sequence). The CDR3 is CASSLSPGTGELFF. CDR3 nucleotides: TGTGCCAGCAGCTTGTCCCCCGGCACCGGGGAGCTGTTTTTT.

The CDR3 DNA is TGCAGCGTTGTTGATACAGGGCGGACCGGGGAGCTGTTTTTT. Its translation: CSVVDTGRTGELFF. The rearrangement links TRBV29-1 to TRBJ2-2, with a tentative D call TRBD1 (6 bases). This CDR3 region has 14 residues. Germline loops: CDR1 SQVTM, CDR2 ANQGSEA. The germline V and J ends were trimmed by 4 bases and 5 bases, with 14 bases remaining between them.

The chain is built from TRBV12-3 or TRBV12-4 and TRBJ1-1; D possibly corresponds to TRBD1 (6 bases). The V end was cut by 4 bases, the J end by 4 bases, with 10 bases between. This CDR3 spans 13 amino acids. In DNA, the CDR3 is TGTGCCAGCAGTTACCAGGGGCTCACTGAAGCTTTCTTT. Protein: CASSYQGLTEAFF.

This chain uses TRBV2 with TRBJ2-5; TRBD1 agrees at 12 bases. The CDR3 is 14 residues long. Trimming cost V 4 bases and J 9 bases; bases outside gene matches: 6. The V gene's germline CDR1 is SNHLY and CDR2 FYNNEI. CDR3 sequence: CASSGDRGPGAQYF. DNA for the CDR3: TGTGCCAGCAGTGGGGACAGGGGGCCTGGGGCCCAGTACTTC.

CDR3 nucleotide sequence: TGCAGTGCTCGAGCCCCCGGGACAGGGATGGAGGAGACCCAGTACTTC. It encodes CSARAPGTGMEETQYF. The chain combines TRBV20-1 with TRBJ2-5; 9 nucleotides match TRBD1. V was pared by 5 bases and J by 5 bases, with 15 bases of the junction left unmatched. Germline CDR1 and CDR2: DFQATT and SNEGSKA (reference sequence). The CDR3 sequence is 16 residues long.

The chain carries TRBV12-3 or TRBV12-4 and TRBJ1-5, with 11 bases that match TRBD1. V was clipped by 6 bases and J by 0 bases; unmatched bases: 16. The CDR3 has 20 residues. CDR3 DNA: TGTGCCAGCAGCCTTCGCCGTGGACAGGGGGCCGCATATAGCAATCAGCCCCAGCATTTT. This codes for CASSLRRGQGAAYSNQPQHF.

CDR3 amino acids: CASSAGLAGRETQYF. In DNA, the CDR3 is TGTGCCAGCAGCGCCGGACTAGCGGGTCGTGAGACCCAGTACTTC. J is TRBJ2-5 and V is TRBV9; 11 bases fit TRBD2. The CDR3 contains 15 residues. CDR1 SGDLS and CDR2 YYNGEE come from the germline V gene. Trimming took 3 bases from V and 5 from J; bases not matched to a gene: 6. Complete variable domain (other parts from reference TRBV9 and TRBJ2-5): DSGVTQTPKHLITATGQRVTLRCSPRSGDLSVYWYQQSLDQGLQFLIQYYNGEERAKGNILERFSAQQFPDLHSELNLSSLELGDSALYFCASSAGLAGRETQYFGPGTRLLVL.

J is TRBJ1-2 and V is TRBV7-9, with D tentatively TRBD1 (5 bases). Trimming took 0 bases from V and 8 from J, leaving 10 bases between them. Germline loops: CDR1 SEHNR, CDR2 FQNEAQ (reference sequence). The CDR3 loop spans 13 amino acids. The CDR3 region is CASSLATEGGYTF. The DNA for the CDR3 is TGTGCCAGCAGCTTAGCGACAGAGGGCGGCTACACCTTC.

V gene TRBV20-1 combines with J gene TRBJ2-7; TRBD2 matches 8 bases. Germline assignment: CDR1 DFQATT and CDR2 SNEGSKA (reference sequence). J lost 7 bases, V lost 3 bases, and 11 bases had no gene match. The CDR3 sequence is 14 residues long. In DNA, the CDR3 is TGCAGTGCTAGTAAGCCCGGGGGGGCGAAAGAGCAGTACTTC. This codes for CSASKPGGAKEQYF.